Detailed here is one TCR beta chain. The data were obtained in a study of blood T cell repertoires in COVID-19. Assay: immunoSEQ multiplex PCR; the TCRdb copy retains only in-frame clones and omits some. Seen here are 55,000 to 65,000 clones, around 87% observed once, and the top ten hold about 7%. V shed 0 bases and J shed 4 bases, with 13 bases lying between them. Germline V CDR1 and CDR2: SGHAT, FQNNGV. This CDR3 region has 15 residues. Sequences were obtained from peripheral blood. V and J are TRBV11-2 and TRBJ2-7; D is perhaps TRBD2 (5 bases). The receptor was isolated from a man in his 60s with active or convalescent COVID-19. CDR3 in amino acids: CASSLDPTSGYEQYF. CDR3 in DNA: TGTGCCAGCAGCTTAGATCCCACTAGTGGGTACGAGCAGTACTTC.